The T cell receptor beta chain under discussion was sequenced for a study of shared clonotypes between healthy human individuals. Study-level points and caveats: It was expected that sequencing depth would affect clonotype sharing among donors.

Donors had no recently reported acute infections or vaccinations and were HIV-negative. About this clone itself: Its antigen is not known.

PCR replicates performed on unsorted PBMC used approximately 300 ng DNA, 30,000 or so T cell genomes. Original methodology: Junction-only immunoSEQ sequences carried no quality scores, so filtering differed. Produced via immunoSEQ multiplex PCR; TCRdb's table is partial and in-frame only. That table is the source of V, J and clone size, and D and trimming were worked out from the DNA. The top ten hold about 12% of the sample, which has approximately 500,000 clones, more than 65% seen once. CDR3 size: 16 residues. CDR1 and CDR2 (germline): SEHNR, FQNEAQ (reference sequence). Trimming took 1 base from V and 0 from J, leaving 10 bases between them.

The chain has TRBV7-9 and TRBJ1-3; D perhaps matches TRBD1 (6 bases). This TCR was recovered from a woman in her forties in good health. Some clones in this sample may be carry-over from other donors' samples. The sample comprised PBMCs. The CDR3, as DNA: TGTGCCAGCAGCTTAGGGGGGGACAACTCTGGAAACACCATATATTTT. Protein product: CASSLGGDNSGNTIYF.